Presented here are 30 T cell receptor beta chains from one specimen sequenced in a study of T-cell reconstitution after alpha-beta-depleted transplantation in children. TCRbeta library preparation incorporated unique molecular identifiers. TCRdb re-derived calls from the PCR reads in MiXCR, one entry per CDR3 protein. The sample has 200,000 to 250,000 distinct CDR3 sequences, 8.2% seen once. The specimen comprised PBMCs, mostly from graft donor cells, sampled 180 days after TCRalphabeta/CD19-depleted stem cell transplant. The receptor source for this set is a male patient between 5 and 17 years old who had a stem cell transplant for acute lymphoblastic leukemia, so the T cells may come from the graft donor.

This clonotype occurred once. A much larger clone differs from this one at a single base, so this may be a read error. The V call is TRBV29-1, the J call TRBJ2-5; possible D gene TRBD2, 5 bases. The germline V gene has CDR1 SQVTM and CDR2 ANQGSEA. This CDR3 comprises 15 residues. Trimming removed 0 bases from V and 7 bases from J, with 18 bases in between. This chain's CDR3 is CSVEELGGRGWTQYF. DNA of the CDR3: TGCAGCGTTGAAGAGTTAGGAGGCCGGGGTTGGACCCAGTACTTC.

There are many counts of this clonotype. The CDR3 DNA reads TGTGCCAGCAGCTCTAGGGGGTACGAGCAGTACTTC. Translating it yields CASSSRGYEQYF. This chain connects TRBV7-2 to TRBJ2-7; perhaps TRBD1 as D (6 bases). The CDR3 runs to 12 residues. Trimming pared 4 bases from V and 4 bases from J, leaving 8 bases between. Germline-derived CDR1 and CDR2 are SGHTA and FQGNSA.

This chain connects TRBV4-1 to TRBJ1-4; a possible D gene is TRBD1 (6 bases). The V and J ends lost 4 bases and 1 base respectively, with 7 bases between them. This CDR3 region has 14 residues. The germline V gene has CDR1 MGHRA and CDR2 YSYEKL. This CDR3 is CASSPGQTNEKLFF. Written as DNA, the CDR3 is TGCGCCAGCAGCCCGGGACAAACTAATGAAAAACTGTTTTTT.

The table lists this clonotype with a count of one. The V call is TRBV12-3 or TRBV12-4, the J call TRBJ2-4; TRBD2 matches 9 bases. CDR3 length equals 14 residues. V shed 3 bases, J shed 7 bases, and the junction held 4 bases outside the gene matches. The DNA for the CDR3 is TGTGCCAGCAGTTTTAGCGGGAGAAGGAACATTCAGTACTTC. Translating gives CASSFSGRRNIQYF.

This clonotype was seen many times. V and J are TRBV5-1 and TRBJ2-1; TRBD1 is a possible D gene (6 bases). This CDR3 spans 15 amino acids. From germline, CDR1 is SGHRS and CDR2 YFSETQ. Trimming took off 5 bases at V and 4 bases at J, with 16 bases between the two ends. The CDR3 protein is CASRPEPDSYNEQFF. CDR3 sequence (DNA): TGCGCCAGCAGGCCAGAACCGGACAGTTACAATGAGCAGTTCTTC.

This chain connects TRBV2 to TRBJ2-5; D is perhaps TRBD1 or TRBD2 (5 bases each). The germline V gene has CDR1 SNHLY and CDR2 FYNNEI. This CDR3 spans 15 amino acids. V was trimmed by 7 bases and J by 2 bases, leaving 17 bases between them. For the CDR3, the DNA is TGTGCCAGCACCCACCCCGGGACCGCGCAAGAGACCCAGTACTTC. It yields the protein CASTHPGTAQETQYF. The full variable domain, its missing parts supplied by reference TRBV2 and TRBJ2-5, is EPEVTQTPSHQVTQMGQEVILRCVPISNHLYFYWYRQILGQKVEFLVSFYNNEISEKSEIFDDQFSVERPDGSNFTLKIRSTKLEDSAMYFCASTHPGTAQETQYFGPGTRLLVL.

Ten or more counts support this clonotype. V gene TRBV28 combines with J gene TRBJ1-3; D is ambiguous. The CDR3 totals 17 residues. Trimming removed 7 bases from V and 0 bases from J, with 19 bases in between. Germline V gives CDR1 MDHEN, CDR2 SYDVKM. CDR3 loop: CASNPQLGLPSGNTIYF. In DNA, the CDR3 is TGTGCCAGCAATCCCCAACTAGGGCTACCCTCTGGAAACACCATATATTTT.

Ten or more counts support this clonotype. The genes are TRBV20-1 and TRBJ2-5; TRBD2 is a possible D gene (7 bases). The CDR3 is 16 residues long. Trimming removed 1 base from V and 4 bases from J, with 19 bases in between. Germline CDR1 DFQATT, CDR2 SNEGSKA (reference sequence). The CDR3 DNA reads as TGCAGTGCTAGAGGCGTGGGGGGGGGCCTCACAGAGACCCAGTACTTC. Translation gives CSARGVGGGLTETQYF.

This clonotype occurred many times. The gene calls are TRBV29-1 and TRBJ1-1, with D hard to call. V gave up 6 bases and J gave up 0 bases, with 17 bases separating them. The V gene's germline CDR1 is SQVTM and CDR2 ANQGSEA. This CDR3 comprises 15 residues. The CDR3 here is CSVGSRTDMNTEAFF. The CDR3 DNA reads TGCAGCGTGGGTTCTCGGACGGATATGAACACTGAAGCTTTCTTT.

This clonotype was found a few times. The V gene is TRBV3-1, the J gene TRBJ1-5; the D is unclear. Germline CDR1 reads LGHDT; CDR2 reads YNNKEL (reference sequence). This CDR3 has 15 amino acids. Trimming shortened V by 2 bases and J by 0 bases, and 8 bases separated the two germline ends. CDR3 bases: TGTGCCAGCAGCCAAAGCCTTTATAGCAATCAGCCCCAGCATTTT. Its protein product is CASSQSLYSNQPQHF.

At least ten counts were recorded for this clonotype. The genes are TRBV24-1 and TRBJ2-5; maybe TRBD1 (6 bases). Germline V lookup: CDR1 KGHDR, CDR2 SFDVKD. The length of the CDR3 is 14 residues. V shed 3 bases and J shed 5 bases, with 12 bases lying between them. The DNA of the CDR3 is TGTGCCACCAGTGATCCGGCCCAGGGGGAGACCCAGTACTTC. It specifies CATSDPAQGETQYF.

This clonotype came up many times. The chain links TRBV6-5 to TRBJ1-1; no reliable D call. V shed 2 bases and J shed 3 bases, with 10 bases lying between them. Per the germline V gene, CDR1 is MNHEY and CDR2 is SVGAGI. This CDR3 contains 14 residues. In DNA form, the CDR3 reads TGTGCCAGCAGTTACCACCGACGGTACACTGAAGCTTTCTTT. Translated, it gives CASSYHRRYTEAFF.

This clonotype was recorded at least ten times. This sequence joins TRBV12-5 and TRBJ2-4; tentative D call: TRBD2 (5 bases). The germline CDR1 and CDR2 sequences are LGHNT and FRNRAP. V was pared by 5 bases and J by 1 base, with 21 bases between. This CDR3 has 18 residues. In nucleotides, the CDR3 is TGTGCTAGTGGTCCCGTAGAGGTGCTCCCGGGGGCCAAAAACATTCAGTACTTC. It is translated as CASGPVEVLPGAKNIQYF.

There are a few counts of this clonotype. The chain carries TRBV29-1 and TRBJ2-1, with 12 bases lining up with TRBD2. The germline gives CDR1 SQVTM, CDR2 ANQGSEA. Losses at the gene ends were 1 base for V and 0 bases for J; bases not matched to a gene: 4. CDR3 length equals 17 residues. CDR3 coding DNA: TGCAGCGTTGAAGGGCTAGCGGGGGGGCCCTCCTACAATGAGCAGTTCTTC. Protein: CSVEGLAGGPSYNEQFF.

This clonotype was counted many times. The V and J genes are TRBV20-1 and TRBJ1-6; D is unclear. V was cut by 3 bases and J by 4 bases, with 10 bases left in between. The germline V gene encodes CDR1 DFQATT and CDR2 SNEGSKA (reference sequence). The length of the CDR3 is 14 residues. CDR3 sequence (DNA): TGCAGTGCTAGCAGGTGGGGTTATAATTCACCCCTCCACTTT. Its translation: CSASRWGYNSPLHF.

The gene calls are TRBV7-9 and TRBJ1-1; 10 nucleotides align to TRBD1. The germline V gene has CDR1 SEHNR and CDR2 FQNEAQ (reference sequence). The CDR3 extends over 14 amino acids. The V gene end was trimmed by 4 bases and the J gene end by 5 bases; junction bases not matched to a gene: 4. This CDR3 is CASSSWTGGTEAFF. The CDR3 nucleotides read TGTGCCAGCAGCTCCTGGACAGGGGGAACTGAAGCTTTCTTT.

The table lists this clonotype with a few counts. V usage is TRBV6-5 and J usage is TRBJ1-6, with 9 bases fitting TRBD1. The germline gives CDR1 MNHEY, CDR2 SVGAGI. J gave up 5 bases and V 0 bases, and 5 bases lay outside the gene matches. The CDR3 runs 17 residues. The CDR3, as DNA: TGTGCCAGCAGTTACTCCTCTGGGACAGGGAATAATTCACCCCTCCACTTT. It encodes CASSYSSGTGNNSPLHF.

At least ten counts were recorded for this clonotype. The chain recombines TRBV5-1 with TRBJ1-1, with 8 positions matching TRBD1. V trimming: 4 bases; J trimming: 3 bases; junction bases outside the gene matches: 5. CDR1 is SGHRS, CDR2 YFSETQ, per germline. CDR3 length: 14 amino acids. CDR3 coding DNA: TGCGCCAGCAGCCCCGGGACAGGCTACACTGAAGCTTTCTTT. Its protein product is CASSPGTGYTEAFF.

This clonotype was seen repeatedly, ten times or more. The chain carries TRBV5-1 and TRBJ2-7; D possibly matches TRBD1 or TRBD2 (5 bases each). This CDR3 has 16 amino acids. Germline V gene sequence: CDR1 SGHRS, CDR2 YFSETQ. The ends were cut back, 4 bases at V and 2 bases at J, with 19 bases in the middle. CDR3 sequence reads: CASSPRVQDPTYEQYF. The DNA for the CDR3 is TGCGCCAGCAGCCCGAGGGTACAGGATCCGACCTACGAGCAGTACTTC.

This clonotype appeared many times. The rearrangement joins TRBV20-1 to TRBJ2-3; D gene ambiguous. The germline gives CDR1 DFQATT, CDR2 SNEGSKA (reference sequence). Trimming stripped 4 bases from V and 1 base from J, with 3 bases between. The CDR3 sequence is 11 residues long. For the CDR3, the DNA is TGCAGTGCTACCCGCACAGATACGCAGTATTTT. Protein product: CSATRTDTQYF.

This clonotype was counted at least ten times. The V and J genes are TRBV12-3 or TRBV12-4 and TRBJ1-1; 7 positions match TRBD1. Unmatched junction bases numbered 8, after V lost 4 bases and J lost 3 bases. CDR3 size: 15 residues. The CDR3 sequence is CASSSTTGWDTEAFF. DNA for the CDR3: TGTGCCAGCAGTTCTACGACAGGGTGGGACACTGAAGCTTTCTTT.

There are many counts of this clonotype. CDR3 coding DNA: TGTGCCAGCAGCGTCCGGGACAGACACACAGATACGCAGTATTTT. The encoded protein is CASSVRDRHTDTQYF. This rearrangement joins TRBV2 to TRBJ2-3; TRBD1 matches at 7 bases. Trimming took 6 bases from V and 2 from J; bases not matched to a gene: 8. The CDR3 is 15 residues long. Germline loops: CDR1 SNHLY, CDR2 FYNNEI.

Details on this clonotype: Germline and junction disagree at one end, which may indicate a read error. The CDR3 region has the DNA TGTGCCAGCAGCTCGTCAGGGTCCTCTGGAAACACCGTATATTTT. It is translated as CASSSSGSSGNTVYF. V and J are TRBV11-1 and TRBJ1-3, with D possibly being TRBD1 (5 bases). The CDR3 totals 15 residues. Germline V CDR1 and CDR2: SGHAT, FQDESV (reference sequence).

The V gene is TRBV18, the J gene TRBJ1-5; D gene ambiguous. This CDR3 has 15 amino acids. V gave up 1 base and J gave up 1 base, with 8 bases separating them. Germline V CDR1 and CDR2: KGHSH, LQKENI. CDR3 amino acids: CASSPQYGSNQPQHF. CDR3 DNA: TGTGCCAGCTCACCACAGTATGGAAGCAATCAGCCCCAGCATTTT.

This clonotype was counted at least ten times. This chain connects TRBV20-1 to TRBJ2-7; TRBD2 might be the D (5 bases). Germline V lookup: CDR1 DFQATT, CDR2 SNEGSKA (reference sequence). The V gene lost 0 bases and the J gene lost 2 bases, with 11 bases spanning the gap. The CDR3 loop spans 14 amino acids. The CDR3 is CSARDPSGPYEQYF. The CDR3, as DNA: TGCAGTGCTAGAGATCCCAGCGGCCCCTACGAGCAGTACTTC.

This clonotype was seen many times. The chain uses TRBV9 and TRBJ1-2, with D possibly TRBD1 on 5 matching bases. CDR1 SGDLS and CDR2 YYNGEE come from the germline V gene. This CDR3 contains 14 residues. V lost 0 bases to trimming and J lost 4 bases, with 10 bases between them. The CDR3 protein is CASSVAGGSYGYTF. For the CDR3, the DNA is TGTGCCAGCAGCGTAGCCGGGGGAAGCTATGGCTACACCTTC.

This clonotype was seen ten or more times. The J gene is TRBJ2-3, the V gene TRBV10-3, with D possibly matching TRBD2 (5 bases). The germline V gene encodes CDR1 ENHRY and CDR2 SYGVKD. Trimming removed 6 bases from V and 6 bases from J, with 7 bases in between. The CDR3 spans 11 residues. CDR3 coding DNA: TGTGCCATCAGCGGGGTGGATACGCAGTATTTT. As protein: CAISGVDTQYF.

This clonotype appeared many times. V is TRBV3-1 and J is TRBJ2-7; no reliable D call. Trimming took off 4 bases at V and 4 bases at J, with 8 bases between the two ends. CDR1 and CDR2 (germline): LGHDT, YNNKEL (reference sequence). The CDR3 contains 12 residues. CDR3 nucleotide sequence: TGTGCCAGCAGCCCCTTCGGGTACGAGCAGTACTTC. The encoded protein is CASSPFGYEQYF.

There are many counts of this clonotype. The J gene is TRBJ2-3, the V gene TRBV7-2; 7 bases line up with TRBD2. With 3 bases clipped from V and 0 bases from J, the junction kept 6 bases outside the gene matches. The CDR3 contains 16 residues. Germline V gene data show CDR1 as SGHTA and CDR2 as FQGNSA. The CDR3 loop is CASSFATSESTDTQYF. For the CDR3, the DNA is TGTGCCAGCAGCTTCGCTACTAGCGAAAGCACAGATACGCAGTATTTT.

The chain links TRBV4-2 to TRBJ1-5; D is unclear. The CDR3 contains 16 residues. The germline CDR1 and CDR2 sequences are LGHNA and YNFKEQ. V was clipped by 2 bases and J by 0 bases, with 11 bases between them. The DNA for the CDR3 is TGTGCCAGCAGCCAATGGGAAGGCGCTAGCAATCAGCCCCAGCATTTT. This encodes CASSQWEGASNQPQHF.